This record covers a single T cell receptor (beta chain). Its binding antigen is unknown. Base qualities are not at hand, and no much larger clone is one base apart. V lost 0 bases and J lost 4 bases, and the count of bases not matched to a germline gene is 9. The CDR3 contains 16 residues, cysteine and phenylalanine counted. CDR3 DNA only is kept here, 48 bases in frame from base 1. CDR1 and CDR2 (MGHRA, YSYEKL) derive from the germline V gene. The sample is drawn from a study of T cell responses to AZD1222 COVID-19 vaccine listed by TCRdb under 2021. With respect to the entire study: TCR sequencing was performed for about 250 trial participants, of whom roughly 200 were given two doses of AZD1222 and around 25 were given two doses of MenACWY control vaccine. Enrollment into the trials was organized by age into subgroups of 18-55, 56-69 and 70-plus years, and those subgroups contained about 160, 30 and 59 TCR-sequenced participants, respectively.

The CDR3 regions of human TCRbeta chains were analyzed by immunosequencing. As for the authors' bioinformatics: Repertoire TCRs were matched against a reference library of SARS-CoV-2-specific TCRs generated with the MIRA antigen-specificity platform. Breadth was defined as the fraction of unique TCRs that were SARS-CoV-2-associated. Depth was defined as the fraction of total T cells that were SARS-CoV-2-associated. Using the MIRA data, each spike-specific TCR was mapped to the spike region that the TCR reacts to and placed in a CD4 or CD8 class. Log10-transformed breadth and depth values were compared by one-way ANOVA with Sidak's multiple comparisons tests. The table was pulled from immuneACCESS by TCRdb, which kept in-frame rearrangements only. Such tables lose some clones; where checked, under half of the loss comes from unresolved V genes, and the rest has no known cause. Clone size and V and J calls were adopted from that table, with D and trimming inferred from the DNA. This sample comprises 150,000 or so clones, around 85% of them detected only once. The biggest ten clones account for 5.5% of the sample.

The label giving this sample's time point can be read as: baseline before first vaccination. Explained via the paper, the treatment or condition label denotes: meningococcal conjugate vaccine given as trial control. Vaccinee samples came from UK trials COV001 and COV002, including a single-blind randomized controlled phase 2/3 trial of AZD1222 (ChAdOx1 nCoV-19) in healthy adults. Trial participant PBMC samples were collected at day 0 and day 28 after the second dose for TCRbeta chain sequencing. Overall results and qualifications from the work: Because no day 14 peak-response samples were available, repertoires were characterized only after the peak T cell response. In the small 56-69-year group, the increase in depth fell short of significance, most likely because of low power. Epitopes outside the regions mutated in the B.1.351 and B.1.1.7 variants were reportedly recognized by nearly half of the unique spike-specific TCRs. Spike-specific TCR breadth and depth rose significantly after two AZD1222 doses compared with day 0 and with MenACWY recipients. The vaccine-associated CD4 TCRs covered the entire spike protein, and the dominant responses fell in regions 160-218 and 743-854. Participants were mostly white British and included more females than males, and it was suggested by the authors that clonal diversity may have been underestimated. Conclusions about previously exposed vaccinees are limited because only a handful of AZD1222 recipients were SARS-CoV-2 seropositive at baseline.

Recombination joined TRBV4-1 with TRBJ2-7; 7 central bases correspond to TRBD1. The source was peripheral blood, collected on day 0 of MenACWY control vaccination. This TCR derives from an adult in good health. In nucleotides, the sequence is TGCGCCAGCAGCCAAGATCCGGACAGGTCGCTTTACGAGCAGTACTTC. Its protein product is CASSQDPDRSLYEQYF.